This entry concerns a single TCR beta chain. As yet, its antigen is unknown. This CDR3 spans 14 amino acids. The germline V gene has CDR1 MNHEY and CDR2 SVGAGI. Trimming took off 2 bases at V and 4 bases at J, with 11 bases between the two ends. CD45RO/CCR7/CD25/CD127/CD95/CD27 separated CD4+ naive, central memory, regulatory and stem cell-like memory cells by sorting. This record comes from a study of beta chain features in type 1 diabetes. Study summary: Patients were similar to healthy donors in age and gender (as well as in cell yields). Study findings and constraints: TCRB CDR3s were moderately but significantly shorter in Type 1 diabetes patients in all four CD4+ subsets. VDJ junctions from patients with type 1 diabetes contained fewer insertions and more deletions. These data did not resolve whether HLA type affects TCRB rearrangement.

Of the isolated RNA, all was reverse transcribed, and so the sequenced material was expressed TCRB transcripts. The data were produced by immunoSEQ multiplex PCR, yet TCRdb's version contains in-frame clones alone and is incomplete. Among a few hundred thousand clones listed, around 10% were seen once. The chain uses TRBV6-5 and TRBJ1-1; D is perhaps TRBD1 (5 bases). Material: central memory CD4+ T cells from blood. The TCR originated in a young man with type 1 diabetes. The DNA for the CDR3 is TGTGCCAGCAGTTACAGGGGCAAGGGCACTGAAGCTTTCTTT. It yields the protein CASSYRGKGTEAFF.